These 25 T cell receptor beta chains share one sample of origin, sequenced in a study of blood T cell repertoires in COVID-19. Libraries were prepared by immunoSEQ multiplex PCR; TCRdb keeps only in-frame clonotypes and omits some of them. Of roughly 220,000 clones listed, approximately 82% are singletons. Sequencing was done on a sample of PBMCs or T cells enriched from blood (not recorded which). The source is a man aged 35 to 55 who had recovered from COVID-19.

V gene TRBV28 combines with J gene TRBJ1-2; 9 positions agree with TRBD1. V trimming: 5 bases; J trimming: 8 bases; junction bases outside the gene matches: 15. The CDR3 loop spans 16 amino acids. CDR1 and CDR2 (germline): MDHEN, SYDVKM. DNA of the CDR3: TGTGCCAGCAGTCTCGTTCACCCGGGACAGGGAGGCGGCTACACCTTC. This sequence encodes CASSLVHPGQGGGYTF.

The chain's CDR3 is CASSQDTGRVGYTF. CDR3 coding DNA: TGCGCCAGCAGCCAAGATACTGGCAGGGTTGGCTACACCTTC. The chain employs TRBV4-1 and TRBJ1-2; a possible D gene is TRBD1 (5 bases). Germline CDR1 is MGHRA and CDR2 is YSYEKL. This CDR3 is built from 14 residues. V was cut by 0 bases and J by 7 bases, with 12 bases left in between.

This clone has more than one count but fewer than ten. This chain links TRBV5-8 with TRBJ2-1; TRBD2 matches at 11 bases. Trimming took 2 bases from V and 13 from J; bases not matched to a gene: 5. CDR3 length: 13 amino acids. Looked up from germline, CDR1 is SGHTS and CDR2 is YDEGEE. CDR3 coding DNA: TGTGCCAGCAGCTTTACTAGCGGGGGATTTCAGTTCTTC. Protein sequence: CASSFTSGGFQFF. Together with reference TRBV5-8 and TRBJ2-1, the CDR3 gives the full variable domain: EAGVTQSPTHLIKTRGQQATLRCSPISGHTSVYWYQQALGLGLQFLLWYDEGEERNRGNFPPRFSGRQFPNYSSELNVNALELEDSALYLCASSFTSGGFQFFGPGTRLTVL.

V and J are TRBV28 and TRBJ2-2; 7 bases are a match to TRBD2. The junction had 8 bases not matched to a gene; V was cut back by 10 bases and J by 0 bases. Germline V gene data show CDR1 as MDHEN and CDR2 as SYDVKM. The CDR3 is made up of 15 amino acids. The CDR3 reads CATNPGGTNTGELFF. As DNA, the CDR3 is TGTGCCACCAACCCGGGGGGAACGAACACCGGGGAGCTGTTTTTT.

The chain's CDR3 is CASIPRGSYNSPLHF. The CDR3, as DNA: TGCGCCAGCATTCCCAGGGGCTCCTATAATTCACCCCTCCACTTT. The chain combines TRBV10-1 with TRBJ1-6; perhaps TRBD1 as D (6 bases). Germline lookup yields CDR1 WNHNN and CDR2 SYGVQD (reference sequence). The CDR3 extends over 15 amino acids. Trimming took off 7 bases at V and 0 bases at J, with 10 bases between the two ends.

The J gene is TRBJ2-1, the V gene TRBV6-5; D may be TRBD1 (5 bases). Germline CDR1 and CDR2: MNHEY and SVGAGI. The germline V and J ends were trimmed by 2 bases and 9 bases, with 14 bases remaining between them. The CDR3 totals 14 residues. CDR3 DNA: TGTGCCAGCAGTTACGTCCAGGGTGCCGGTGAGCAGTTCTTC. Translating gives CASSYVQGAGEQFF.

Only a few counts were recorded for this clone. The V and J genes are TRBV10-3 and TRBJ1-1, with a tentative D call TRBD1 (6 bases). V was shortened by 3 bases and J by 1 base, with 12 bases between the two germline ends. The CDR3 has 15 amino acids. The V gene's germline CDR1 is ENHRY and CDR2 SYGVKD. The CDR3 coding sequence is TGTGCCATCAGTGACCTAGGACAGACGAACACTGAAGCTTTCTTT. This translates into CAISDLGQTNTEAFF.

V is TRBV7-8 and J is TRBJ1-6; D is uncertain. Germline V gene lookup returns CDR1 SGHVS and CDR2 FQNEAQ. V dropped 3 bases and J dropped 7 bases, with 16 bases sitting between them. The CDR3 consists of 16 residues. Here the CDR3 DNA reads TGTGCCAGCAGCTTCCCAGGCTTGAGGGAGAATTCACCCCTCCACTTT. This translates into CASSFPGLRENSPLHF.

This chain uses TRBV4-1 with TRBJ1-5; possibly TRBD1 for D (5 bases). With 3 bases removed from V and 3 bases from J, the gap between germline ends came to 15 bases. The CDR3 has 16 amino acids. Germline values: CDR1 MGHRA, CDR2 YSYEKL. The CDR3 loop is CASSQAAGLHNQPQHF. DNA of the CDR3: TGCGCCAGCAGCCAGGCTGCGGGACTGCACAATCAGCCCCAGCATTTT.

The chain joins TRBV30 to TRBJ2-4; D gene unclear. This CDR3 spans 16 amino acids. Trimming shortened V by 2 bases and J by 0 bases, and 14 bases separated the two germline ends. Per the germline V gene, CDR1 is GTSNPN and CDR2 is SVGIG (reference sequence). This CDR3 reads CAWSISLTGAKNIQYF. The CDR3, as DNA: TGTGCCTGGAGTATTAGTCTGACTGGAGCCAAAAACATTCAGTACTTC. The variable domain in full, with the rest retrieved from reference TRBV30 and TRBJ2-4, is SQTIHQWPATLVQPVGSPLSLECTVEGTSNPNLYWYRQAAGRGLQLLFYSVGIGQISSEVPQNLSASRPQDRQFILSSKKLLLSDSGFYLCAWSISLTGAKNIQYFGAGTRLSVL.

The chain combines TRBV3-1 (or the pseudogene TRBV3-2) with TRBJ2-5; D perhaps matches TRBD2 (5 bases). Germline lookup yields CDR1 LGHDT and CDR2 YNNKEL (reference sequence). CDR3 length: 15 residues. The germline V and J ends were trimmed by 2 bases and 4 bases, with 14 bases remaining between them. This CDR3 reads CASSQPGKAGETQYF. The CDR3 region has the DNA TGTGCCAGCAGCCAACCCGGGAAAGCTGGAGAGACCCAGTACTTC.

The chain has TRBV27 and TRBJ1-6, with TRBD1 matching 7 bases. The germline V gene encodes CDR1 MNHEY and CDR2 SMNVEV (reference sequence). With 1 base clipped from V and 5 bases from J, the junction kept 2 bases outside the gene matches. The CDR3 is made up of 15 amino acids. The chain's CDR3 is CASSLYRGNNSPLHF. DNA of the CDR3: TGTGCCAGCAGTTTATACAGGGGAAATAATTCACCCCTCCACTTT.

The chain is built from TRBV28 and TRBJ1-4, with 10 bases identical to TRBD1. Germline trimming cut 7 bases from V and 6 bases from J; bases unmatched to any gene: 11. In germline, CDR1 is MDHEN, CDR2 SYDVKM. The CDR3 runs 16 residues. This chain's CDR3 is CASTRGGTGADEKLFF. The CDR3 coding sequence is TGTGCCAGCACCCGGGGCGGGACAGGGGCGGATGAAAAACTGTTTTTT.

The J gene is TRBJ2-5, the V gene TRBV14; 11 nucleotides align to TRBD2. There are 16 residues in the CDR3. The ends lost 1 base at V and 3 bases at J; junction bases unmatched: 4. Germline-derived CDR1 and CDR2 are SGHDN and FVKESK. Here the CDR3 reads CASSQGLTSGEETQYF. The CDR3 DNA reads TGTGCCAGCAGCCAAGGTTTGACTAGCGGGGAAGAGACCCAGTACTTC. Full variable domain (remainder filled in from reference TRBV14 and TRBJ2-5): EAGVTQFPSHSVIEKGQTVTLRCDPISGHDNLYWYRRVMGKEIKFLLHFVKESKQDESGMPNNRFLAERTGGTYSTLKVQPAELEDSGVYFCASSQGLTSGEETQYFGPGTRLLVL.

This chain joins TRBV12-3 or TRBV12-4 and TRBJ1-2; 9 nucleotides align to TRBD1. This CDR3 has 13 residues. V dropped 6 bases and J dropped 13; count of bases not matched to a gene: 12. The CDR3 region has the DNA TGTGCCAGCAGCCGCGGACAGGGGTTTTTTATCACCTTC. It yields the protein CASSRGQGFFITF.

The chain couples TRBV24-1 to TRBJ1-2; D unclear. Deletions cut 6 bases from V and 8 bases from J, with 18 bases between. Germline CDR1 KGHDR, CDR2 SFDVKD. The CDR3 runs to 14 residues. CDR3 DNA: TGTGCCACCAGTACCGACAAAGGCCACCGGGGCTACACCTTC. Amino acid sequence: CATSTDKGHRGYTF.

This clone came up a few times. This chain links TRBV7-3 with TRBJ2-1; TRBD1 matches 7 bases. Germline assignment: CDR1 SGHTA and CDR2 FQGTGA. Germline trimming cut 5 bases from V and 0 bases from J; bases unmatched to any gene: 10. The CDR3 has 17 residues. The CDR3 DNA follows: TGTGCCAGCAGCCCGGGACAGTTTCTTAGCTCCTACAATGAGCAGTTCTTC. This gives the protein CASSPGQFLSSYNEQFF. Combining the CDR3 with reference TRBV7-3 and TRBJ2-1 gives the whole variable domain GAGVSQTPSNKVTEKGKYVELRCDPISGHTALYWYRQSLGQGPEFLIYFQGTGAADDSGLPNDRFFAVRPEGSVSTLKIQRTERGDSAVYLCASSPGQFLSSYNEQFFGPGTRLTVL.

The chain links TRBV2 to TRBJ2-3; possible D gene TRBD2, 5 bases. CDR1 SNHLY and CDR2 FYNNEI come from the germline V gene. The CDR3 contains 14 residues. Trimming took 7 bases from V and 3 from J, leaving 14 bases between them. The CDR3 DNA follows: TGTGCCAGCATGGGGAGCGTTAATACAGATACGCAGTATTTT. Its translation: CASMGSVNTDTQYF. Combining the CDR3 with reference TRBV2 and TRBJ2-3 gives the whole variable domain EPEVTQTPSHQVTQMGQEVILRCVPISNHLYFYWYRQILGQKVEFLVSFYNNEISEKSEIFDDQFSVERPDGSNFTLKIRSTKLEDSAMYFCASMGSVNTDTQYFGPGTRLTVL.

This clone has only one observation. This chain links TRBV28 with TRBJ2-5; D is perhaps TRBD1 (5 bases). The CDR3 extends over 15 amino acids. The germline gives CDR1 MDHEN, CDR2 SYDVKM. The V end was cut by 7 bases, the J end by 7 bases, with 22 bases between. CDR3 in DNA: TGTGCCAGCACCCTAGGGGTCCGTCCGAGAGGGACCCAGTACTTC. The encoded protein is CASTLGVRPRGTQYF.

V gene TRBV7-7 combines with J gene TRBJ2-2; 7 nucleotides match TRBD2. The germline V gene encodes CDR1 SSHAT and CDR2 FNYEAQ (reference sequence). V was clipped by 3 bases and J by 6 bases; unmatched bases: 1. This CDR3 comprises 13 residues. The CDR3 spells CASSLGLPGELFF. As DNA, the CDR3 is TGTGCCAGCAGCTTGGGACTACCCGGGGAGCTGTTTTTT.

This chain uses TRBV11-2 with TRBJ1-5, with D perhaps matching TRBD1 (5 bases). This CDR3 comprises 15 residues. The V end lost 5 bases, the J end lost 0 bases, and 11 bases lay between the germline ends. CDR1 and CDR2 from the germline V gene are SGHAT and FQNNGV. The CDR3 DNA follows: TGTGCCAGCAGCCTTGGACACTATAGCAATCAGCCCCAGCATTTT. Protein: CASSLGHYSNQPQHF.

This chain uses TRBV5-1 with TRBJ1-4; TRBD1 matches at 7 bases. The CDR3 totals 14 residues. With V trimmed by 4 bases and J by 2 bases, 2 bases remained unmatched. In germline, CDR1 is SGHRS, CDR2 YFSETQ. The CDR3 nucleotides are TGCGCCAGCAGCGCACAGGGGACTAATGAAAAACTGTTTTTT. Translating it yields CASSAQGTNEKLFF.

This clone was recorded only once. V usage is TRBV3-1 (or the pseudogene TRBV3-2) and J usage is TRBJ2-6; D might be TRBD1 (6 bases). V lost 4 bases to trimming and J lost 0 bases, with 16 bases between them. The germline CDR1 and CDR2 sequences are LGHDT and YNNKEL (reference sequence). This CDR3 has 18 amino acids. The CDR3 DNA reads as TGTGCCAGCAGCCCACGTTCGGGACAAGGCTCTGGGGCCAACGTCCTGACTTTC. It translates to CASSPRSGQGSGANVLTF.

The chain uses TRBV12-3 or TRBV12-4 and TRBJ2-7; D not resolved. V dropped 3 bases and J dropped 4 bases, with 7 bases sitting between them. The CDR3 is 12 amino acids. This chain's CDR3 is CASSFGSYEQYF. The DNA for the CDR3 is TGTGCCAGCAGTTTTGGTAGTTACGAGCAGTACTTC.

The chain combines TRBV6-5 with TRBJ1-1; tentative D call: TRBD1 (6 bases). The CDR3 runs 14 residues. Trimming took 2 bases from V and 1 from J, leaving 8 bases between them. The germline CDR1 and CDR2 sequences are MNHEY and SVGAGI. The CDR3 DNA sequence: TGTGCCAGCAGTTACGGGACACCGAACACTGAAGCTTTCTTT. It specifies CASSYGTPNTEAFF.